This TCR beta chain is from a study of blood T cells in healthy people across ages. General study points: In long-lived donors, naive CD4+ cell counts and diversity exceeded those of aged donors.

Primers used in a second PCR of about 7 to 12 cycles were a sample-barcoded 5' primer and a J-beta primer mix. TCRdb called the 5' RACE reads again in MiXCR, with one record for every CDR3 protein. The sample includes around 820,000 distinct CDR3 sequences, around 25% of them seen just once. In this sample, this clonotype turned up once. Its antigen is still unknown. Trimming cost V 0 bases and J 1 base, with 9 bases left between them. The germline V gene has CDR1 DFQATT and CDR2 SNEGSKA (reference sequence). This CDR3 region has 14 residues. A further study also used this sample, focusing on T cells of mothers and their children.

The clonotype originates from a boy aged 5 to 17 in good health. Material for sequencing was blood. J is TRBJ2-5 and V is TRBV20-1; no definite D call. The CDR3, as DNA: TGCAGTGCTAGAGAAGGGAAGCGCCAAGAGACCCAGTACTTC. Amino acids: CSAREGKRQETQYF.